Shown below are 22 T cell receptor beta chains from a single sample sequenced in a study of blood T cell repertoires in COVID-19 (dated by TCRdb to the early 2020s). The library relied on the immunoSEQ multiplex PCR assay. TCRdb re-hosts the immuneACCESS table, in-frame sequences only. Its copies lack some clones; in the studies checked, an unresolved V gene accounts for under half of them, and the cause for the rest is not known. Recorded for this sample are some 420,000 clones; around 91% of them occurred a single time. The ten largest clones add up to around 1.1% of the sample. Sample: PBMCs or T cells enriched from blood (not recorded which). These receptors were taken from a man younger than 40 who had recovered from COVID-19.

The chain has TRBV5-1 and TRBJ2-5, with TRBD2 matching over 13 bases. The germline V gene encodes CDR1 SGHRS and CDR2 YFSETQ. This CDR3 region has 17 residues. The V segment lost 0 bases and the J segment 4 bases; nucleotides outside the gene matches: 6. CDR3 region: CASSLAGTSGNRETQYF. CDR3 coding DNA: TGCGCCAGCAGCTTGGCTGGGACTAGCGGGAATCGAGAGACCCAGTACTTC.

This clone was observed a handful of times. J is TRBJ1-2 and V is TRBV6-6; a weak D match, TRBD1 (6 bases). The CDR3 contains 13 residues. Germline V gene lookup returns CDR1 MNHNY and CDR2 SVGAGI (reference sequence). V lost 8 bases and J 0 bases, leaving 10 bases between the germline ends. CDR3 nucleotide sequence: TGTGCCAGCGCGTACAGGGCTAACTATGGCTACACCTTC. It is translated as CASAYRANYGYTF.

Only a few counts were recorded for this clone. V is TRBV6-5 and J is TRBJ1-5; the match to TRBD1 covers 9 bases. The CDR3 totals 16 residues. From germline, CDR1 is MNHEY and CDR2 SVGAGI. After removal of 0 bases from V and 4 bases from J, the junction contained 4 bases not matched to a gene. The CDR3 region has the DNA TGTGCCAGCAGTTACTCGTATGGGACAGGGAATCAGCCCCAGCATTTT. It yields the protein CASSYSYGTGNQPQHF.

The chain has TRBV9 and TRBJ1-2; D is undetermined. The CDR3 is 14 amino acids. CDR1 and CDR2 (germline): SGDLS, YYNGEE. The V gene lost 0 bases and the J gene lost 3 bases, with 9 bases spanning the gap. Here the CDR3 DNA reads TGTGCCAGCAGCGTAGAGATAGGAGACTATGGCTACACCTTC. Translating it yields CASSVEIGDYGYTF.

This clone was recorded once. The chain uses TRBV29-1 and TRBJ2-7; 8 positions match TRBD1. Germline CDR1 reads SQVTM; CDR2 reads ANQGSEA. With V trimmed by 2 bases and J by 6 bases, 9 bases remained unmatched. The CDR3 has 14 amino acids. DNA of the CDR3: TGCAGCGTTGAAAAGGGTACAGGGGGTGGCGAGCAGTACTTC. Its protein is CSVEKGTGGGEQYF.

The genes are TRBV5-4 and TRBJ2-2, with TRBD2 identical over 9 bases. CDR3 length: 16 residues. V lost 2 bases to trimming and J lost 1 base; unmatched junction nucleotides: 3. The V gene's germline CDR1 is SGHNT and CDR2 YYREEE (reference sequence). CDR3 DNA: TGTGCCAGCAGCTTCTCACTAGCGGGGAACACCGGGGAGCTGTTTTTT. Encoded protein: CASSFSLAGNTGELFF.

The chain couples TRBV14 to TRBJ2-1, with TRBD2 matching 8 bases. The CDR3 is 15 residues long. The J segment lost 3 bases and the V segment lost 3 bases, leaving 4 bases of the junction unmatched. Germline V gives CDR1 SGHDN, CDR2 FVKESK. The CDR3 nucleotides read TGTGCCAGCAGCCATACTAGCGGCGACTACAATGAGCAGTTCTTC. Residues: CASSHTSGDYNEQFF. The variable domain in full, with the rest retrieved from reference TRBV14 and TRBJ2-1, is EAGVTQFPSHSVIEKGQTVTLRCDPISGHDNLYWYRRVMGKEIKFLLHFVKESKQDESGMPNNRFLAERTGGTYSTLKVQPAELEDSGVYFCASSHTSGDYNEQFFGPGTRLTVL.

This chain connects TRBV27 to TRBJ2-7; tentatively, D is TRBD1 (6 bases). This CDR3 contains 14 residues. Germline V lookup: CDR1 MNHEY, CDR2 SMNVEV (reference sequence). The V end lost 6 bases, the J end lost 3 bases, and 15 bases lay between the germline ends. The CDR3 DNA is TGTGCCAGCAGCCTAGTGGACAGAGGCTACGAGCAGTACTTC. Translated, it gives CASSLVDRGYEQYF.

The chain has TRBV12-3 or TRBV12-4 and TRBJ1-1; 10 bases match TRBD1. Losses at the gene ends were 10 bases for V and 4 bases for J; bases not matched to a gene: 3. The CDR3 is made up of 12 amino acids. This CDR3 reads CATRQGATEAFF. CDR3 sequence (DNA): TGTGCCACCCGACAGGGGGCCACTGAAGCTTTCTTT.

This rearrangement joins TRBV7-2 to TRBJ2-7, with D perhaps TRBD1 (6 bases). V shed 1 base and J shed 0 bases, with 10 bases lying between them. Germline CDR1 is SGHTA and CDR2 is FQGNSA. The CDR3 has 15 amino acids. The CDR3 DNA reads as TGTGCCAGCAGCTTAGGGGGGCAGGGCTCCTACGAGCAGTACTTC. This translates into CASSLGGQGSYEQYF.

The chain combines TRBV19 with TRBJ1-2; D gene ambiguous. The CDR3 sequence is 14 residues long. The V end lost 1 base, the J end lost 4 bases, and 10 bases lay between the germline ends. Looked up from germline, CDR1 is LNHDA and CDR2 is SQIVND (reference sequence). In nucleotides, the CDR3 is TGTGCCAGTAGTATAGTCCAGGATTCCTATGGCTACACCTTC. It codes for CASSIVQDSYGYTF.

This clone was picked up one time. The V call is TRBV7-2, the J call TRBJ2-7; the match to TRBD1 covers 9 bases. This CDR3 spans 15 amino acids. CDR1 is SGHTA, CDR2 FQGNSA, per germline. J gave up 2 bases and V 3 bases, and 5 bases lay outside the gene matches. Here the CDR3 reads CASSFTGTGTYEQYF. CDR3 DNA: TGTGCCAGCAGCTTCACCGGGACAGGGACCTACGAGCAGTACTTC.

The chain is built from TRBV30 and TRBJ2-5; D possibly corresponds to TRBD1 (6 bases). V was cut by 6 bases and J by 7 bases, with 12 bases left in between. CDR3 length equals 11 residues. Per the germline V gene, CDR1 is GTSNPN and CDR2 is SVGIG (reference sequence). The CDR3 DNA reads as TGTGCCTGCCGGACAGCCCCGACCCAGTACTTC. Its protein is CACRTAPTQYF.

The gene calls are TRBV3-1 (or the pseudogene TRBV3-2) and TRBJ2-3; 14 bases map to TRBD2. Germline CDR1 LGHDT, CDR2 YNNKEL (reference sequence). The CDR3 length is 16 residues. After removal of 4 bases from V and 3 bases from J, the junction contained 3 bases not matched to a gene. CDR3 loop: CASSRRTSGRTDTQYF. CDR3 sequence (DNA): TGTGCCAGCAGCCGTCGGACTAGCGGGAGGACAGATACGCAGTATTTT.

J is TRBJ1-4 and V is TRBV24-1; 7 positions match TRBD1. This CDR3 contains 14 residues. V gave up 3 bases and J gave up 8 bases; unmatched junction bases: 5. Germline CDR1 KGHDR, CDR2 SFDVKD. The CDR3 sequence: CATSDGGTAEKLFF. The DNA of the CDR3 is TGTGCCACCAGTGATGGTGGGACAGCCGAAAAACTGTTTTTT.

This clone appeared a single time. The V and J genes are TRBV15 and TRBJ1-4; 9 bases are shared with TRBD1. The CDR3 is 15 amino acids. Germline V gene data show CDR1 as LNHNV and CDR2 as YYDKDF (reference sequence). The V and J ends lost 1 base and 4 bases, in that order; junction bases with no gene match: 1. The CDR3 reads CATSRGTGDNEKLFF. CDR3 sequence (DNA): TGTGCCACCAGCAGAGGGACAGGGGATAATGAAAAACTGTTTTTT.

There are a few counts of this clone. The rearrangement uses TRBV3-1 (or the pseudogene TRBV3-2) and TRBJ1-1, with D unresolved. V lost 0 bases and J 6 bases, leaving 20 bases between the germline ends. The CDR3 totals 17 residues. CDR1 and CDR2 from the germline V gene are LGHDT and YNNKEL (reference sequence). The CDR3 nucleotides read TGTGCCAGCAGCCAAGATAGGTCGGTTCTCACGAGGGCTGAAGCTTTCTTT. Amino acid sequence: CASSQDRSVLTRAEAFF.

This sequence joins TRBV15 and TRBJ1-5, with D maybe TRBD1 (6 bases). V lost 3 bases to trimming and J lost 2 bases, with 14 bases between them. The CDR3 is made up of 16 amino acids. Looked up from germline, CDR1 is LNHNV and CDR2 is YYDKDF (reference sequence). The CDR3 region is CATSRGAGAGNQPQHF. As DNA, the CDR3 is TGTGCCACCAGCAGGGGGGCGGGGGCTGGCAATCAGCCCCAGCATTTT.

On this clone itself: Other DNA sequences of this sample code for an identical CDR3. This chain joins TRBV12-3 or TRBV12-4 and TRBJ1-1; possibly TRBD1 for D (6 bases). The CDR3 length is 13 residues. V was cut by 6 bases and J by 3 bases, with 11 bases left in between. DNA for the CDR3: TGTGCCAGCAGCCTGACAGGTTACACTGAAGCTTTCTTT. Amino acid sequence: CASSLTGYTEAFF.

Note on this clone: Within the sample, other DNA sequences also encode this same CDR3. CDR3 protein: CASSPGTGGTGELFF. The CDR3, as DNA: TGTGCCAGCAGCCCCGGGACAGGGGGCACCGGGGAGCTGTTTTTT. The chain combines TRBV7-3 with TRBJ2-2, with 11 bases fitting TRBD1. Germline V gives CDR1 SGHTA, CDR2 FQGTGA. The CDR3 sequence is 15 residues long. V shed 5 bases, J shed 4 bases, and the junction held 3 bases outside the gene matches.

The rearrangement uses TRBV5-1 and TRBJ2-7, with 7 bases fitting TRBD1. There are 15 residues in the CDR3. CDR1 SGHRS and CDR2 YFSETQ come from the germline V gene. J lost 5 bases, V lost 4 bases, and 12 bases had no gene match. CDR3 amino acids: CASSIYPGGIDEQYF. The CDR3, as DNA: TGCGCCAGCAGCATTTATCCAGGGGGTATCGACGAGCAGTACTTC.

CDR3 residues: CASSPSDRLGEQYF. CDR3 nucleotides: TGTGCCAGCTCACCCTCGGACAGGCTGGGGGAGCAGTACTTC. This chain joins TRBV18 and TRBJ2-7; 7 bases fit TRBD1. The length of the CDR3 is 14 residues. Germline CDR1 KGHSH, CDR2 LQKENI. Trimming cost V 3 bases and J 7 bases; bases outside gene matches: 9. Full variable domain (outside the CDR3, taken from reference TRBV18 and TRBJ2-7): NAGVMQNPRHLVRRRGQEARLRCSPMKGHSHVYWYRQLPEEGLKFMVYLQKENIIDESGMPKERFSAEFPKEGPSILRIQQVVRGDSAAYFCASSPSDRLGEQYFGPGTRLTVT.